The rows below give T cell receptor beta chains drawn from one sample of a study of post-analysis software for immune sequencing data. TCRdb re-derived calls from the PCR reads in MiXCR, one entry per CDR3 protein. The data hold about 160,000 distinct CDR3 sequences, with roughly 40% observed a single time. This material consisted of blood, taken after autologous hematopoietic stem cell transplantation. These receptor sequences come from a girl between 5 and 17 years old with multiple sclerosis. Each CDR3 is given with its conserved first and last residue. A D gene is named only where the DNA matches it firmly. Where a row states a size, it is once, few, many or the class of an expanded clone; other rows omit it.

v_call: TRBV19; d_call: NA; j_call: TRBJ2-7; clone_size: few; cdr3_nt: TGTGCCAGTAAGGACAGCAAGTACGAGCAGTACTTC; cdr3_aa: CASKDSKYEQYF
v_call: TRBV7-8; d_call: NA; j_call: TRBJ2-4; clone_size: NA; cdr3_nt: TGTGCCAGCAGCTTGGGGACACCTGCCAAAAACATTCAGTACTTC; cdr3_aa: CASSLGTPAKNIQYF
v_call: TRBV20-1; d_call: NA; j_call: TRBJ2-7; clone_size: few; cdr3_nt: TGCAGTGCTCCGGGACACATTAACTACGAGCAGTACTTC; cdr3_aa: CSAPGHINYEQYF
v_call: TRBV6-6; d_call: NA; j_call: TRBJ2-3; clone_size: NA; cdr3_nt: TGTGCCAGCAGACCCCCCGGGGGAGATACGCAGTATTTT; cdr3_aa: CASRPPGGDTQYF
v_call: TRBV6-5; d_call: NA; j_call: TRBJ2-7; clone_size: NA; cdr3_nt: TGTGCCAGCAGTTACAGGAGGGGGCACGAGCAGTACTTC; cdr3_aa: CASSYRRGHEQYF
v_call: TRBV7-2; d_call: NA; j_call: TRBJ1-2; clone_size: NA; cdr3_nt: TGTGCCAGCAGCTTAGGGCAGTCCTATGGCTACACCTTC; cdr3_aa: CASSLGQSYGYTF
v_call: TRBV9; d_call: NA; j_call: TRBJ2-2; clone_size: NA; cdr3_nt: TGTGCCAGCAGCGTACAGGGGGGATCCAACACCGGGGAGCTGTTTTTT; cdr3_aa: CASSVQGGSNTGELFF
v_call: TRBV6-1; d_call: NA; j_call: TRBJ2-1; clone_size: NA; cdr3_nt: TGTGCCAGTGGGGGGGGGACAGGAGGCTACAATGAGCAGTTCTTC; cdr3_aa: CASGGGTGGYNEQFF
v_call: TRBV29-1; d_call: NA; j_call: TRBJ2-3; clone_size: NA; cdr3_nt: TGCAGCGTTCTAGGTTGGGGGCTGGTCACAGATACGCAGTATTTT; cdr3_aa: CSVLGWGLVTDTQYF
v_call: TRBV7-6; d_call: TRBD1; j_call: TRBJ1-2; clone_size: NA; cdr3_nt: TGTGCCAGCACCCCCGGGACAGAGGGTGATGGCTACACCTTC; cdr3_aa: CASTPGTEGDGYTF
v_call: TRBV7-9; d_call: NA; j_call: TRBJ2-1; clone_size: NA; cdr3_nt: TGTGCCAGCAGCTTAGGCGGGGGCCGGGAGCCTTACAATGAGCAGTTCTTC; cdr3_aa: CASSLGGGREPYNEQFF
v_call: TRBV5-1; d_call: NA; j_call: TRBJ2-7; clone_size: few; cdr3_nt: TGCGCCAGCAGCTCCATGTCAGCGAGCGAGCAGTACTTC; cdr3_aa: CASSSMSASEQYF
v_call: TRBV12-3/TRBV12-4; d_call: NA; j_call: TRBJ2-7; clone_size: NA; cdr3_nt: TGTGCCAGCAGTCCAGAGACTAGTGTACACGAGCAGTACTTC; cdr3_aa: CASSPETSVHEQYF
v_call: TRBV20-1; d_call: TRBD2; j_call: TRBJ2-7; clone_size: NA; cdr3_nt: TGCAGTGCGCACCTAGCGGGAGGTGTCTACGAGCAGTACTTC; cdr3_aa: CSAHLAGGVYEQYF
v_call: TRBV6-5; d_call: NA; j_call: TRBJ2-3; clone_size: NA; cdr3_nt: TGTGCCAGCAGTTACTCGGGGGCAGACACAGATACGCAGTATTTT; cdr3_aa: CASSYSGADTDTQYF
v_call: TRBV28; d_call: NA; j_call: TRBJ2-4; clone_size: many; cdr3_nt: TGTGCCAGCAGTTTCGACGGAGTCAAAAACATTCAGTACTTC; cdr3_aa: CASSFDGVKNIQYF
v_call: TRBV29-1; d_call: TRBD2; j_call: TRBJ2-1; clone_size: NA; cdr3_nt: TGCAGCGTTGAAGGGGCTCTAGCGGGAGTTGAGCAGTTCTTC; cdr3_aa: CSVEGALAGVEQFF
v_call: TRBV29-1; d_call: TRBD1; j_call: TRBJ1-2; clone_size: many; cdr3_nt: TGCAGCGTTGAAGATCGCCGGGACAGGGGGCACGAACGCTATGGCTACACCTTC; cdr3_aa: CSVEDRRDRGHERYGYTF
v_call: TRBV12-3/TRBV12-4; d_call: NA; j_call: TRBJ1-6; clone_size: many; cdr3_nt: TGTGCCAGCAGTTTAGAGCGGGGCTACTCACCCCTCCACTTT; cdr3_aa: CASSLERGYSPLHF
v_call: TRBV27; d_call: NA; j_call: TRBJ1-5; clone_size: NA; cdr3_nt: TGTGCCAGTAGGAGCGGTAGCAATCAGCCCCAGCATTTT; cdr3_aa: CASRSGSNQPQHF
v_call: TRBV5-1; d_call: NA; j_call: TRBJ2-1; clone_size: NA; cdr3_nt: TGCGCCTCCCGGGACACGCTACGTGCCGACAATGAGCAGTTCTTC; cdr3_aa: CASRDTLRADNEQFF
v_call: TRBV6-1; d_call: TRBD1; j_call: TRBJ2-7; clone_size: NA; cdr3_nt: TGTGCCAGCATATTAAGACAGGGGGCTTACGAGCAGTACTTC; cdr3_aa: CASILRQGAYEQYF
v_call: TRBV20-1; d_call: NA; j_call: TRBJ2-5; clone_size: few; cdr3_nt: TGCAGTGCCGCCGTGGGGCAAGAGACCCAGTACTTC; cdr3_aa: CSAAVGQETQYF
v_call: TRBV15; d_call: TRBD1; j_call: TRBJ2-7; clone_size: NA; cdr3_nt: TGTGCCACCAGCAGAGATGGGGGTGACAGGGGCTACGAGCAGTACTTC; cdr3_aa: CATSRDGGDRGYEQYF
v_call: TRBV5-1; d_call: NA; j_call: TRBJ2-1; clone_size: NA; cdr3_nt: TGCGCCAGCAGCTGGGAGACTCGGGGAGTTGTGAACAATGAGCAGTTCTTC; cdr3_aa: CASSWETRGVVNNEQFF
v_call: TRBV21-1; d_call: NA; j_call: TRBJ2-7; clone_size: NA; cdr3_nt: TGTGCCAGCAGCAAAAAGGTCGACAGGGGATGGTTCTACGAGCAGTACTTC; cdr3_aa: CASSKKVDRGWFYEQYF
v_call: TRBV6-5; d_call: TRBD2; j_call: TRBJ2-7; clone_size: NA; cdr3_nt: TGTGCCAGCAGTTATCTCCCTGCGGGACTACCTTACGAGCAGTACTTC; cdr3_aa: CASSYLPAGLPYEQYF
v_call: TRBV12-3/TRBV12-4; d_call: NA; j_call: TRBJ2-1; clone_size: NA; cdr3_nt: TGTGCCAGCAGTCCGAGGGACCCCCTCAATGAGCAGTTCTTC; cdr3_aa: CASSPRDPLNEQFF
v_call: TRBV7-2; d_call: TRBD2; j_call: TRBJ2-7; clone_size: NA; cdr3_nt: TGTGCCAGCAGCTTAGAAGTCGGGGGGGCGTACGAGCAGTACTTC; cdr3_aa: CASSLEVGGAYEQYF
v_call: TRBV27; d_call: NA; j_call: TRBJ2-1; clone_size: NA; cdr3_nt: TGTGCCAGCAGTCGGCCGTCGGCTGGTGAGCAGTTCTTC; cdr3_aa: CASSRPSAGEQFF
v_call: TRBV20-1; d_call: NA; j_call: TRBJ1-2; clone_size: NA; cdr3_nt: TGCAGTGCTCATAAAGGACAGTCTGGAGGCTACACCTTC; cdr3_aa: CSAHKGQSGGYTF
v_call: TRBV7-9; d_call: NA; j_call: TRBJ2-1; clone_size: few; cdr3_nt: TGTGCCAGCAGCCCTTATAATGAGCAGTTCTTC; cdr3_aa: CASSPYNEQFF
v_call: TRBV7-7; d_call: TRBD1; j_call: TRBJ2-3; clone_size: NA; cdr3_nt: TGTGCTAGCAGCTTAGGGACAGGGGGGCCAGATACGCAGTATTTT; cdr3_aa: CASSLGTGGPDTQYF
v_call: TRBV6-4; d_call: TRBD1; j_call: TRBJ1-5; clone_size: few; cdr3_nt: TGTGCCAGCAGTGACAGGGACAGTCAGCCCCAGCATTTT; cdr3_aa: CASSDRDSQPQHF
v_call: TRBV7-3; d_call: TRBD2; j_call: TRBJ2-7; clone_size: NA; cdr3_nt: TGTGCCAGCAGCTTAACGGGAGGGACGGAGTCCGAGCAGTACTTC; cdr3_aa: CASSLTGGTESEQYF
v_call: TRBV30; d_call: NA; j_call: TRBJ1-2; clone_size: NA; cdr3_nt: TGTGCCTGGATGGGGCGGAGAAACTATGGCTACACCTTC; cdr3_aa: CAWMGRRNYGYTF
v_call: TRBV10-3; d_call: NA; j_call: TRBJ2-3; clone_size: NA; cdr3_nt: TGTGCCATCAGTCTGGACAGCAGCACAGATACGCAGTATTTT; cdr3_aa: CAISLDSSTDTQYF
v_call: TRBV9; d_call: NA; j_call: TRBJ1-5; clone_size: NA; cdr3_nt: TGTGCCAGCAGCGCTGGGGGGGCGCCCGATCAGCCCCAGCATTTT; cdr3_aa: CASSAGGAPDQPQHF
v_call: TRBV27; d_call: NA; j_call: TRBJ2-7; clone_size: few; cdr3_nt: TGTGCCAGCCGGGGGACGGGGTTCGAGCAGTACTTC; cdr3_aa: CASRGTGFEQYF
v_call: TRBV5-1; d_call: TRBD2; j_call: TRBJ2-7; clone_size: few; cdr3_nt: TGCGCCAGCAGCTTTGGGACTATCCTCATGGAGCAGTACTTC; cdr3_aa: CASSFGTILMEQYF
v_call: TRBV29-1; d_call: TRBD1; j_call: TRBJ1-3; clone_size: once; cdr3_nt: TGCAGCGCCGAGACAGGGGGAGGAAACACCATATATTTT; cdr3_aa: CSAETGGGNTIYF
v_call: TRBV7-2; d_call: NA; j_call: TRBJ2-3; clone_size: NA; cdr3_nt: TGTGCCAGCAGCTTGACTGCTAGCACAGATACGCAGTATTTT; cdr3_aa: CASSLTASTDTQYF
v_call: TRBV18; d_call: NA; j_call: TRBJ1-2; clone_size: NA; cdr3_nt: TGTGCCAGCTCACGATCGGTCAGGGCAACATCTAACTATGGCTACACCTTC; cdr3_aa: CASSRSVRATSNYGYTF
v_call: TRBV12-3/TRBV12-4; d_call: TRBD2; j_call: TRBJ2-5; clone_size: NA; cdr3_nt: TGTGCCAGCACCCTAGACGGGGGACTAGCGGGAGACCAGCAGTACTTC; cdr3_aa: CASTLDGGLAGDQQYF
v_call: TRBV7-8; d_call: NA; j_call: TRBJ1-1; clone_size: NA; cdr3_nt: TGTGCCAGCAGCTTAGGGTACACTGAAGCTTTCTTT; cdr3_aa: CASSLGYTEAFF
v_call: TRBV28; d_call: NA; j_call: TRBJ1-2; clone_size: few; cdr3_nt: TGTGCCAGCAGTAAGGACAGTGACACTTACCTCTATGGCTACACCTTC; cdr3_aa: CASSKDSDTYLYGYTF
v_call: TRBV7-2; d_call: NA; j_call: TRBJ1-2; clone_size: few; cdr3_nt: TGTGCCAGCAGTCCCTTCGACCGTGGCTACACCTTC; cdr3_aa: CASSPFDRGYTF
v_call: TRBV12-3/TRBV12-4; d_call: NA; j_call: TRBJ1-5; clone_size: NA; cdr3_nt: TGTGCCAGCAGTTTTAGAAGGACACCGAATCAGCCCCAGCATTTT; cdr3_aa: CASSFRRTPNQPQHF
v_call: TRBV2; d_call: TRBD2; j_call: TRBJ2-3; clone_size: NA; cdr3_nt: TGTGCCAGCAGCGGGAGGGCGGGAGTAGTGGATACGCAGTATTTT; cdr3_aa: CASSGRAGVVDTQYF
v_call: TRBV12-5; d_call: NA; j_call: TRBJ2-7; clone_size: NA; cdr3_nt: TGTGCTAGTGGTTTTTCGAATAGGACTGCCTTCTACGAGCAGTACTTC; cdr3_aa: CASGFSNRTAFYEQYF
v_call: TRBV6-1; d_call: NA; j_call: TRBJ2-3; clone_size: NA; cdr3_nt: TGTGCCAGCAGTGTCCCGCTGGGGGTCACAGATACGCAGTATTTT; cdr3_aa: CASSVPLGVTDTQYF
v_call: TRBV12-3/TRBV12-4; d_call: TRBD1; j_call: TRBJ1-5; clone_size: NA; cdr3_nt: TGTGCCAGCAGTTTGGACTACGGGACAGGATCTAACAATCAGCCCCAGCATTTT; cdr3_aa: CASSLDYGTGSNNQPQHF
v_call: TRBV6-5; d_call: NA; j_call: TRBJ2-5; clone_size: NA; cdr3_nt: TGTGCTACAGGGGTGCGCGGGAGACAAGAGACCCAGTACTTC; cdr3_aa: CATGVRGRQETQYF
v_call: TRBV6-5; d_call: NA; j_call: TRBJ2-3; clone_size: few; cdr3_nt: TGTGCCAGCAGTTACTCCCGGGACTCTAGCACAGATACGCAGTATTTT; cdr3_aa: CASSYSRDSSTDTQYF